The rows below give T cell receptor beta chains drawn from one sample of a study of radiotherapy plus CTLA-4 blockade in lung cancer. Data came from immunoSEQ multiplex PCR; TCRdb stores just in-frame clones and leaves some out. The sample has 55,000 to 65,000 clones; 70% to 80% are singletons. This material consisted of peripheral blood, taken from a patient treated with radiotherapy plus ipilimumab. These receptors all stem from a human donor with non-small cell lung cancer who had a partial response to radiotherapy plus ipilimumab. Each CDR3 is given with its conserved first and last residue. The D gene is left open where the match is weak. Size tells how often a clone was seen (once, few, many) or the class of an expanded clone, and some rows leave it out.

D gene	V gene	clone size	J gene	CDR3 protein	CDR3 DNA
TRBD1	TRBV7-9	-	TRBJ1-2	CASSYFGQGDRGYGYTF	TGTGCCAGCAGCTACTTCGGACAGGGGGACCGCGGCTATGGCTACACCTTC
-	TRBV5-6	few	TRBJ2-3	CASSAGRLVSTDTQYF	TGTGCCAGCAGCGCCGGTAGACTAGTTTCCACAGATACGCAGTATTTT
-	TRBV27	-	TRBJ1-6	CASSGGLPSRVHNSPLHF	TGTGCCAGCAGTGGAGGGCTCCCATCTCGGGTCCATAATTCACCCCTCCACTTT
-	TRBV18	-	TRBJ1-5	CASSPAPGGENQPQHF	TGTGCCAGCTCACCCGCCCCGGGGGGGGAGAATCAGCCCCAGCATTTT
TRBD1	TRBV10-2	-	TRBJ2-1	CASSPGGGEQFF	TGCGCCAGCAGTCCAGGGGGCGGGGAGCAGTTCTTC
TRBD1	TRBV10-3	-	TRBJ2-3	CAISGFGSGGASTDTQYF	TGTGCCATCAGTGGCTTTGGCTCAGGGGGCGCGTCCACAGATACGCAGTATTTT
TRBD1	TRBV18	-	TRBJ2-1	CASSQEQGTINEQFF	TGTGCCAGCTCCCAAGAACAGGGGACGATTAATGAGCAGTTCTTC
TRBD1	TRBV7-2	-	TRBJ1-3	CASSSTGTGGNTIYF	TGTGCCAGCAGTTCGACCGGGACAGGGGGAAACACCATATATTTT
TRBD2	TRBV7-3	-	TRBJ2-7	CASSPGGAIHEQYF	TGTGCCAGCAGCCCGGGGGGGGCTATCCACGAGCAGTACTTC
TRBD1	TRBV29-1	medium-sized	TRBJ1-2	CSASQGAGGYTF	TGCAGCGCCTCACAGGGGGCGGGAGGCTACACCTTC
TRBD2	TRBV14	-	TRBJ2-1	CASSHLSGGNEQFF	TGTGCCAGCAGCCATCTATCGGGGGGGAATGAGCAGTTCTTC
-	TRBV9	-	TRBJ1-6	CASSARGGDSPLHF	TGTGCCAGCAGCGCACGCGGGGGGGATTCACCCCTCCACTTT
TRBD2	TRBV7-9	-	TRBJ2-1	CASSPIGLAGTNEQFF	TGTGCCAGCAGCCCAATCGGACTAGCGGGAACCAATGAGCAGTTCTTC
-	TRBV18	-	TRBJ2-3	CASSPNWRATPTDTQYF	TGTGCCAGCTCACCAAATTGGAGGGCTACCCCCACAGATACGCAGTATTTT
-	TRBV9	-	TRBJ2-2	CASNLVGRDTGELFF	TGTGCCAGCAACCTGGTGGGGAGAGACACCGGGGAGCTGTTTTTT
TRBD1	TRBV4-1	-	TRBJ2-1	CASSQGPGTGYNNEQFF	TGCGCCAGCAGCCAAGGCCCCGGGACAGGATATAACAATGAGCAGTTCTTC
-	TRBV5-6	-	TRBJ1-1	CASSYGRGTEAFF	TGTGCCAGCAGCTACGGCCGGGGCACTGAAGCTTTCTTT
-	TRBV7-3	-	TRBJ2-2	CASSLAGNTGELFF	TGTGCCAGCAGCTTAGCAGGGAACACCGGGGAGCTGTTTTTT
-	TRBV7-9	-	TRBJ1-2	CASSPTDFYGYTF	TGTGCCAGCAGCCCAACAGATTTCTATGGCTACACCTTC
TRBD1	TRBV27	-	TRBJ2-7	CASSLSGTGNEQYF	TGTGCCAGCAGTTTGTCCGGGACAGGGAACGAGCAGTACTTC
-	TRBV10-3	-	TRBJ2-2	CAIGGGPGELFF	TGTGCCATCGGGGGGGGGCCCGGGGAGCTGTTTTTT
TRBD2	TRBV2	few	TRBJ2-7	CASERGGLQQYF	TGTGCCAGCGAGCGGGGAGGGTTACAGCAGTACTTC
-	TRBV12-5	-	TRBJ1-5	CASGGGDQPQHF	TGTGCTAGTGGGGGAGGGGATCAGCCCCAGCATTTT
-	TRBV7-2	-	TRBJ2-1	CASSLELFNEQFF	TGTGCCAGCAGCTTAGAACTTTTCAATGAGCAGTTCTTC
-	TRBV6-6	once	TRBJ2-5	CASAGSQETQYF	TGTGCCAGCGCAGGCTCCCAAGAGACCCAGTACTTC
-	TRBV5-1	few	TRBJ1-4	CASRAEPNEKLFF	TGCGCCAGCAGAGCGGAACCTAATGAAAAACTGTTTTTT
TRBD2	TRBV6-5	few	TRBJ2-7	CASRRAGGPYEQYF	TGTGCCAGCAGGCGGGCGGGGGGGCCCTACGAGCAGTACTTC
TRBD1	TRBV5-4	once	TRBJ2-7	CASSVGTGFYEQYF	TGTGCCAGCAGCGTGGGGACAGGGTTCTACGAGCAGTACTTC
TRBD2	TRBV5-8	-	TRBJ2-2	CASSWLSGAANTGELFF	TGTGCCAGCAGCTGGCTTAGCGGGGCCGCGAACACCGGGGAGCTGTTTTTT
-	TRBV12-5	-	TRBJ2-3	CASGGLTDTQYF	TGTGCTAGTGGCGGGTTGACAGATACGCAGTATTTT
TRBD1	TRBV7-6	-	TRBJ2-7	CASSDDRVPSYEQYF	TGTGCCAGCAGCGACGACAGGGTCCCATCCTACGAGCAGTACTTC
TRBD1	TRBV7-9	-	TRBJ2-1	CASSSGQGSYNEQFF	TGTGCCAGCAGCTCCGGACAGGGGTCCTACAATGAGCAGTTCTTC
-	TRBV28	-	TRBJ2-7	CDCRREKPYEQYF	TGTGACTGCAGACGGGAGAAGCCCTACGAGCAGTACTTC
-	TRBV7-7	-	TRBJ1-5	CASRVGGNQPQHF	TGTGCCAGCAGAGTGGGGGGAAATCAGCCCCAGCATTTT
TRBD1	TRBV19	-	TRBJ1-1	CASSTRGQLNTEAFF	TGTGCCAGTAGTACCAGGGGGCAGCTGAACACTGAAGCTTTCTTT